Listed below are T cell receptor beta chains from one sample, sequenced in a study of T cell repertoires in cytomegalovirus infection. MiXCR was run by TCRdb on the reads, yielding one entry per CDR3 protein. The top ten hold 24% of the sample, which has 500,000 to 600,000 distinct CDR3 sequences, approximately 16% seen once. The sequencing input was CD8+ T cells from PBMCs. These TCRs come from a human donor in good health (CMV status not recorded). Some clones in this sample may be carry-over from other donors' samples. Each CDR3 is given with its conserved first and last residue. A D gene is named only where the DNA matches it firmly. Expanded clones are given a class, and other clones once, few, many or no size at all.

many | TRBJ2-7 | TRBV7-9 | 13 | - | CASMWSGRYEQYF | TGTGCCAGCATGTGGTCAGGGAGGTACGAGCAGTACTTC
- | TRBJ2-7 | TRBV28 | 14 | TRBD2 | CASRLGTRVEEQYF | TGTGCCAGCAGACTCGGGACTAGAGTGGAGGAGCAGTACTTC
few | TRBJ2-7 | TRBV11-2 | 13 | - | CASSTGTVHEQYF | TGTGCCAGCAGCACCGGGACCGTCCACGAGCAGTACTTC
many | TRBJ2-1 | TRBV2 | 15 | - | CASGAFTSSYNEQFF | TGTGCCAGCGGGGCTTTTACTAGCTCCTACAATGAGCAGTTCTTC
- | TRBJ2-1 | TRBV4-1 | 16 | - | CASSLEGEGRHNEQFF | TGCGCCAGCAGCCTTGAGGGGGAGGGCCGCCACAATGAGCAGTTCTTC
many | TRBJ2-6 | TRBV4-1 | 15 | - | CASSQASSGANVLTF | TGCGCCAGCAGCCAGGCTAGCTCTGGGGCCAACGTCCTGACTTTC
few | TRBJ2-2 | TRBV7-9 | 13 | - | CASSLRISGELFF | TGTGCCAGCAGCCTTCGGATATCCGGGGAGCTGTTTTTT
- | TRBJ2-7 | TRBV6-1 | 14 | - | CASSYFKGDYEQYF | TGTGCCAGCAGTTACTTCAAGGGGGACTACGAGCAGTACTTC
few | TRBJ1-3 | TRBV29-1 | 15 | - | CSVLESTISGNTIYF | TGCAGCGTCCTGGAGTCGACGATCTCTGGAAACACCATATATTTT
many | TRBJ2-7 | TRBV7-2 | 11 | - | CASSCCYEQYF | TGTGCCAGCAGCTGTTGTTACGAGCAGTACTTC
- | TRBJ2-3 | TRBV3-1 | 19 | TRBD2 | CASSPDGLAGPDSTDTQYF | TGTGCCAGCAGCCCAGACGGACTAGCGGGCCCCGATAGCACAGATACGCAGTATTTT
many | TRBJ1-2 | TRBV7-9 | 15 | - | CASSLDTEYFYGYTF | TGTGCCAGCAGCTTAGACACCGAATACTTCTATGGCTACACCTTC
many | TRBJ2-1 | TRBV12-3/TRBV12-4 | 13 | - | CASRFPQGNEQFF | TGTGCCAGCAGATTTCCACAGGGTAATGAGCAGTTCTTC
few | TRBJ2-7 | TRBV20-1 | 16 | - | CSARDSKGPASYEQYF | TGCAGTGCTAGAGATTCGAAGGGGCCGGCTTCCTACGAGCAGTACTTC
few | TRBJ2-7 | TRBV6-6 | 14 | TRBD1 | CASSYERGRYEQYF | TGTGCCAGCAGTTACGAAAGGGGGCGGTACGAGCAGTACTTC
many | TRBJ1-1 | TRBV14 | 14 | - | CASSQDHTYTEAFF | TGTGCCAGCAGCCAAGATCATACGTATACTGAAGCTTTCTTT
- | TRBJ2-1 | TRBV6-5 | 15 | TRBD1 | CASSYGTGPHDEQFF | TGTGCCAGCAGTTACGGGACAGGCCCCCACGATGAGCAGTTCTTC
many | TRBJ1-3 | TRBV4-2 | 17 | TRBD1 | CASSQDGQGISGNTIYF | TGTGCCAGCAGCCAAGATGGACAGGGGATCTCTGGAAACACCATATATTTT
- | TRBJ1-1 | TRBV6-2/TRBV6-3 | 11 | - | CASQQGVNAFF | TGTGCCAGTCAACAGGGAGTGAACGCTTTCTTT
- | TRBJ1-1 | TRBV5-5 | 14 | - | CASSSRDINTEAFF | TGTGCCAGCAGCTCCCGGGACATAAACACTGAAGCTTTCTTT
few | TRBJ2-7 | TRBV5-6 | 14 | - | CASSLVPGKREQYF | TGTGCCAGCAGCTTGGTCCCGGGGAAGAGGGAGCAGTACTTC
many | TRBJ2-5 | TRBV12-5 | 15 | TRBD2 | CASGPDGRAEETQYF | TGTGCTAGTGGGCCGGACGGGAGGGCCGAAGAGACCCAGTACTTC
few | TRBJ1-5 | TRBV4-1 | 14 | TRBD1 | CASSPNRGDQPQHF | TGCGCCAGCAGCCCTAACAGGGGGGACCAGCCCCAGCATTTT
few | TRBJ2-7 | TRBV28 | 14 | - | CATNPGGEGYEQYF | TGTGCCACAAATCCTGGGGGAGAAGGATACGAGCAGTACTTC
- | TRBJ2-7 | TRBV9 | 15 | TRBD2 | CASSVGTSGSHEQYF | TGTGCCAGCAGCGTGGGCACTAGCGGGAGCCACGAGCAGTACTTC
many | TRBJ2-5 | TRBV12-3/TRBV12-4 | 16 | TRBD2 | CASSLGLAGGHKTQYF | TGTGCCAGCAGCCTCGGGTTAGCGGGGGGGCATAAGACCCAGTACTTC
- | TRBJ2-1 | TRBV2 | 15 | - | CASYKSPGSYNEQFF | TGTGCCAGCTATAAGTCTCCAGGGTCATACAATGAGCAGTTCTTC
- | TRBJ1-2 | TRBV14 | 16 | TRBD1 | CASSQGQGAIPYGYTF | TGTGCCAGCAGCCAAGGACAGGGGGCGATCCCCTATGGCTACACCTTC